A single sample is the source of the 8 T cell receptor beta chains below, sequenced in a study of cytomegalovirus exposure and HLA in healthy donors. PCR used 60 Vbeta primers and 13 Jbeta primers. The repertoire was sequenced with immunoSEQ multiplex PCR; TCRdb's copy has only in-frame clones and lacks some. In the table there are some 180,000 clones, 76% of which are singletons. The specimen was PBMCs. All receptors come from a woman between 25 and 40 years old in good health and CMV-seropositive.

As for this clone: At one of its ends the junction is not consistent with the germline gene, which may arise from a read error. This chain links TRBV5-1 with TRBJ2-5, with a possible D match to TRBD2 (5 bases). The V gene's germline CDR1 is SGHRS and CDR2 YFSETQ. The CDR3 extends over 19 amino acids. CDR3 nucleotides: TGCGCCAGTAGCTTGGCCGAGATAAGGTTACGGGGTTCCCAAGAGACCCAGTACTTC. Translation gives CASSLAEIRLRGSQETQYF. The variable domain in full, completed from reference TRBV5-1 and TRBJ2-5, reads KAGVTQTPRYLIKTRGQQVTLSCSPISGHRSVSWYQQTPGQGLQFLFEYFSETQRNKGNFPGRFSGRQFSNSRSEMNVSTLELGDSALYLCASSLAEIRLRGSQETQYFGPGTRLLVL.

CDR3 in amino acids: CASSSSGTALYEQYF. In nucleotides, the CDR3 is TGTGCCAGCAGCTCCTCCGGGACAGCGCTCTACGAGCAGTACTTC. The rearrangement joins TRBV11-2 to TRBJ2-7; 7 bases fit TRBD1. CDR1 is SGHAT and CDR2 is FQNNGV in the germline V gene. The CDR3 loop spans 15 amino acids. V shed 4 bases, J shed 3 bases, and the junction held 9 bases outside the gene matches.

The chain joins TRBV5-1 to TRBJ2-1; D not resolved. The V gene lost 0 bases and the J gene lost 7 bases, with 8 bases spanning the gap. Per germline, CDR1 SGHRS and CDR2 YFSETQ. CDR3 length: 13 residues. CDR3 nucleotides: TGCGCCAGCAGCTTGGCAACGAGGAATGAGCAGTTCTTC. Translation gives CASSLATRNEQFF. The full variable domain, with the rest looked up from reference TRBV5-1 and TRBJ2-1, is KAGVTQTPRYLIKTRGQQVTLSCSPISGHRSVSWYQQTPGQGLQFLFEYFSETQRNKGNFPGRFSGRQFSNSRSEMNVSTLELGDSALYLCASSLATRNEQFFGPGTRLTVL.

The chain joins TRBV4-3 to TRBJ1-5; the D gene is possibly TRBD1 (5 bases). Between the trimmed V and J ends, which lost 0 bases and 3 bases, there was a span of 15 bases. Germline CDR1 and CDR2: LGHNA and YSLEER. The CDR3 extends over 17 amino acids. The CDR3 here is CASSQDTTGLLNQPQHF. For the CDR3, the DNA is TGCGCCAGCAGCCAAGATACGACGGGACTCCTCAATCAGCCCCAGCATTTT.

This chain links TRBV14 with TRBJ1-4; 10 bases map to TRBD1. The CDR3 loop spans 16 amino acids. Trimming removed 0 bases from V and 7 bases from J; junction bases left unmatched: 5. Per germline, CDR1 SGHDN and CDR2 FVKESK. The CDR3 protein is CASSQDLRTGGEKLFF. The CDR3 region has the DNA TGTGCCAGCAGCCAAGATCTTCGGACAGGGGGTGAAAAACTGTTTTTT.

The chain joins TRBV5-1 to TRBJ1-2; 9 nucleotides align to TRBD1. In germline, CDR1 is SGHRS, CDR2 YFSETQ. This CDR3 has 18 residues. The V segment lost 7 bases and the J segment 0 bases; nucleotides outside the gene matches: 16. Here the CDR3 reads CASSGTSGQGAPNYGYTF. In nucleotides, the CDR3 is TGCGCCAGCTCGGGGACCTCGGGACAGGGAGCTCCTAACTATGGCTACACCTTC.

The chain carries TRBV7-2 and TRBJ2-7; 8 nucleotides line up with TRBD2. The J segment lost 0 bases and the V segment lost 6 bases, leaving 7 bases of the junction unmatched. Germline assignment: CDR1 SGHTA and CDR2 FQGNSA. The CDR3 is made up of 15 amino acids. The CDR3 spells CASSHTGGRSYEQYF. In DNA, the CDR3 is TGTGCCAGCAGTCATACGGGGGGGCGCTCCTACGAGCAGTACTTC. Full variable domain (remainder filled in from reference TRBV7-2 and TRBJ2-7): GAGVSQSPSNKVTEKGKDVELRCDPISGHTALYWYRQSLGQGLEFLIYFQGNSAPDKSGLPSDRFSAERTGGSVSTLTIQRTQQEDSAVYLCASSHTGGRSYEQYFGPGTRLTVT.

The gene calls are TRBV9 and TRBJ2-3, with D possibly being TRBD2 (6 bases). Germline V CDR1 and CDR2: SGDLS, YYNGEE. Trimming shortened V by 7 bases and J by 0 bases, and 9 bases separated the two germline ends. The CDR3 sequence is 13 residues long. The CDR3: CASGGASTDTQYF. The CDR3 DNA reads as TGTGCCAGCGGCGGGGCTAGCACAGATACGCAGTATTTT.